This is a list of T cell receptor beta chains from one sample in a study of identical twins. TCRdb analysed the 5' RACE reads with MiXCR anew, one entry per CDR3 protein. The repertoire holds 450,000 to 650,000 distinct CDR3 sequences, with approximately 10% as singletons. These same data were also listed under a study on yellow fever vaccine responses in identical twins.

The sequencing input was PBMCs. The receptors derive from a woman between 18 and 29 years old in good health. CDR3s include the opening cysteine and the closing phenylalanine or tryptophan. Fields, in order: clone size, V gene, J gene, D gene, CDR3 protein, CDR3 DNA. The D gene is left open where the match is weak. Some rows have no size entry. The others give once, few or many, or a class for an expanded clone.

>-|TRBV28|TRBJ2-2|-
CASLLKNTGELFF
TGTGCCAGCCTACTAAAGAACACCGGGGAGCTGTTTTTT
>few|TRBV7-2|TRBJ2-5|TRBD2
CASRKPGGAMETQYF
TGTGCCAGCAGAAAGCCCGGGGGGGCTATGGAGACCCAGTACTTC
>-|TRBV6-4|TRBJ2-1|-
CASSEGFGLCNEQFF
TGTGCCAGCAGTGAGGGCTTTGGTTTATGCAATGAGCAGTTCTTC
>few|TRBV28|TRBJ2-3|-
CASSAPTDGTDTQYF
TGTGCCAGCAGTGCCCCAACAGACGGCACAGATACGCAGTATTTT
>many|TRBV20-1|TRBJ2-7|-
CSAVRVGSNEQYF
TGCAGTGCTGTACGTGTCGGGAGTAACGAGCAGTACTTC
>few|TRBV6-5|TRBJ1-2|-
CASSYSATGHGYTF
TGTGCCAGCAGTTACTCTGCGACGGGGCATGGCTACACCTTC
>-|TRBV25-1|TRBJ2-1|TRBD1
CASSDYRQGSYNEQFF
TGTGCCAGCAGTGACTACAGACAGGGATCCTACAATGAGCAGTTCTTC
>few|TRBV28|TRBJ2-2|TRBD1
CASSVLGQGNTGELFF
TGTGCCAGCAGTGTCTTGGGACAGGGGAACACCGGGGAGCTGTTTTTT
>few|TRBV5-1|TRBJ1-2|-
CASSLSSTPTGYTF
TGCGCCAGCAGCCTCAGTTCAACGCCGACGGGCTACACCTTC
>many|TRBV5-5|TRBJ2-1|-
CASSFVLNEQFF
TGTGCCAGCAGCTTCGTCTTGAATGAGCAGTTCTTC
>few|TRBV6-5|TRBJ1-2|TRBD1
CASSYGTGELGYTF
TGTGCCAGCAGTTATGGGACAGGGGAACTTGGCTACACCTTC
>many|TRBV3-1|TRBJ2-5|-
CASSQELALEETQYF
TGTGCCAGCAGCCAAGAATTGGCGCTTGAAGAGACCCAGTACTTC
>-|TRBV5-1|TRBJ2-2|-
CASSQMQGGELFF
TGCGCCAGCAGCCAGATGCAGGGCGGGGAGCTGTTTTTT
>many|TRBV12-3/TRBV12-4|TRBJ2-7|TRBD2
CASSLAAGGPYEQYF
TGTGCCAGCAGTTTAGCGGCGGGAGGGCCCTACGAGCAGTACTTC
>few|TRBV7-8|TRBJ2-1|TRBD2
CASSLGGLAGLGEQFF
TGTGCCAGCAGCTTAGGGGGACTAGCGGGGCTCGGTGAGCAGTTCTTC
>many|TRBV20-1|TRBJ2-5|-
CSARPRGEETQYF
TGCAGTGCTCGTCCGAGGGGAGAAGAGACCCAGTACTTC
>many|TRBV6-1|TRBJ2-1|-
CASSRDRSSSYNEQFF
TGTGCCAGCAGCCGAGACAGGTCCAGCTCCTACAATGAGCAGTTCTTC
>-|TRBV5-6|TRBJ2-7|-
CASSFRAHEQYF
TGTGCCAGCAGCTTCAGGGCCCACGAGCAGTACTTC
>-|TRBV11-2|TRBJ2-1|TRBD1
CASSVAGRTGAFF
TGTGCCAGCAGCGTCGCCGGTCGGACAGGGGCCTTCTTC
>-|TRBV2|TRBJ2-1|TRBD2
CASEGTSGINEQFF
TGTGCCAGTGAGGGGACTAGCGGGATCAATGAGCAGTTCTTC
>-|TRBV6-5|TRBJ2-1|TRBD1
CASSLDRDPPNEQFF
TGTGCCAGCAGTCTCGACAGGGACCCACCCAATGAGCAGTTCTTC
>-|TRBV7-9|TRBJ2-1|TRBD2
CASSKTGTSGGAVEQFF
TGTGCCAGCAGTAAAACCGGGACTAGCGGGGGGGCTGTTGAGCAGTTCTTC
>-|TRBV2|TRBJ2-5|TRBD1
CASKMDRGSETQYF
TGTGCCAGCAAAATGGACAGGGGTTCGGAGACCCAGTACTTC
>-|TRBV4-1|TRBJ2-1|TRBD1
CASSQDGPGQGSDEQFF
TGCGCCAGCAGCCAAGACGGGCCGGGACAGGGTTCCGATGAGCAGTTCTTC
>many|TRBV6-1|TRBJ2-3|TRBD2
CASRTSGRASTDTQYF
TGTGCCAGCAGGACTAGCGGGAGGGCTAGCACAGATACGCAGTATTTT
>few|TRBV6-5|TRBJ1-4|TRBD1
CASSYSGTGAEKLFF
TGTGCCAGCAGTTACTCCGGGACAGGGGCCGAAAAACTGTTTTTT
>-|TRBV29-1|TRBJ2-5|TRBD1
CSVTTGGETQYF
TGCAGCGTCACGACAGGGGGAGAGACCCAGTACTTC
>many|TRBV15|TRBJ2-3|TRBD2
CATSRVGGRALDTQYF
TGTGCCACCAGCAGAGTTGGCGGGAGGGCCTTAGATACGCAGTATTTT
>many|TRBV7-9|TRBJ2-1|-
CASSLAGAYNEQFF
TGTGCCAGCAGTTTGGCAGGGGCCTACAATGAGCAGTTCTTC